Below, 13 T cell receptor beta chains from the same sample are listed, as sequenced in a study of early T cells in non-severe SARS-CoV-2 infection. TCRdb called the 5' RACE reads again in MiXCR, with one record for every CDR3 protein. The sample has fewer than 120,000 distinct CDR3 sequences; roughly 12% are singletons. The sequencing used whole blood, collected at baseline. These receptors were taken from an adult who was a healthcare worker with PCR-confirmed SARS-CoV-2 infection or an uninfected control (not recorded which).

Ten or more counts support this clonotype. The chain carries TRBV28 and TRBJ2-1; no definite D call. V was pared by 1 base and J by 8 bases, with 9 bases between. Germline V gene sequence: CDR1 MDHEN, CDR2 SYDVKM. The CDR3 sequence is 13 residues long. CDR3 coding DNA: TGTGCCAGCAGTTTATCTCGACTGGATGAGCAGTTCTTC. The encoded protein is CASSLSRLDEQFF.

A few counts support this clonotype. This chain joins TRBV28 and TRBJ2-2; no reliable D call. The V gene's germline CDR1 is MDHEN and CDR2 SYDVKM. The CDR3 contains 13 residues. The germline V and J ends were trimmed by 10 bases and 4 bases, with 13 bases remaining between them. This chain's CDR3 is CAISTPATGELFF. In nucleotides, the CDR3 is TGTGCCATTTCGACTCCGGCCACCGGGGAGCTGTTTTTT.

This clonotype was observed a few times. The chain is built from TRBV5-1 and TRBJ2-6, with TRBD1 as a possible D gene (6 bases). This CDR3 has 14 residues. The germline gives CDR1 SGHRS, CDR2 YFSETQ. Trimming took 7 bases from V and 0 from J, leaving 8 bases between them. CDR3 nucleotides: TGCGCCAGCGCGACAGGCTCTGGGGCCAACGTCCTGACTTTC. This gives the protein CASATGSGANVLTF.

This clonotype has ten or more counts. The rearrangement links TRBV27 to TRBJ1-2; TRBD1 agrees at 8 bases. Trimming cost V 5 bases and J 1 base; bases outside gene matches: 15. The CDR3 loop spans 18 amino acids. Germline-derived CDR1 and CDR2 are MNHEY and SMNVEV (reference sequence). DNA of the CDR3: TGTGCCAGCAGTCCCGGAGTAGGACAGGGACGGGGTAACTATGGCTACACCTTC. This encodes CASSPGVGQGRGNYGYTF.

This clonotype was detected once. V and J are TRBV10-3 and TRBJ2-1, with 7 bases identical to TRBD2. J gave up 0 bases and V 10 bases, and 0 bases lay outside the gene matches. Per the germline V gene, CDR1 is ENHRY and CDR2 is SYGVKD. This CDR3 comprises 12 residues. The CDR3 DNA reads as TGTGCCACGGGGGGCTCCTACAATGAGCAGTTCTTC. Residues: CATGGSYNEQFF.

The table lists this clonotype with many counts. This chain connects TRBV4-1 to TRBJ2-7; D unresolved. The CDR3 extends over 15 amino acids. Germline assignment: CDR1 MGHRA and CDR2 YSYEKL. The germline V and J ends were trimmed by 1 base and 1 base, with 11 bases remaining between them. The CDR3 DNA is TGCGCCAGCAGCCAAGCCGACACCGCTTCCTACGAGCAGTACTTC. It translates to CASSQADTASYEQYF.

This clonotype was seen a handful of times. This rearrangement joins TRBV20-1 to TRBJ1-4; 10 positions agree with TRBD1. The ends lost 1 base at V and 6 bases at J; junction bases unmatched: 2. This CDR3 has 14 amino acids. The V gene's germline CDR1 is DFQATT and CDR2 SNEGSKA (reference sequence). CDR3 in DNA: TGCAGTGCTAGAGCCGGGACAGGGGATGAAAAACTGTTTTTT. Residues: CSARAGTGDEKLFF.

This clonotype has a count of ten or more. The CDR3 region is CASSLEALPGVYGYTF. The CDR3 DNA reads as TGCGCCAGCAGCTTGGAGGCCCTGCCGGGGGTCTATGGCTACACCTTC. This chain uses TRBV5-1 with TRBJ1-2; weak D call: TRBD1 (5 bases). From germline, CDR1 is SGHRS and CDR2 YFSETQ. V shed 0 bases and J shed 4 bases, with 16 bases lying between them. The CDR3 is 16 amino acids.

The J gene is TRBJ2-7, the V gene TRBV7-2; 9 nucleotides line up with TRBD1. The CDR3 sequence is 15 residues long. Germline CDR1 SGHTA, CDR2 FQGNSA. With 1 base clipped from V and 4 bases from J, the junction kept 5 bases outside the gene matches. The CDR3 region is CASSLETGGPYEQYF. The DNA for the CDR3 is TGTGCCAGCAGCTTAGAGACAGGGGGTCCGTACGAGCAGTACTTC.

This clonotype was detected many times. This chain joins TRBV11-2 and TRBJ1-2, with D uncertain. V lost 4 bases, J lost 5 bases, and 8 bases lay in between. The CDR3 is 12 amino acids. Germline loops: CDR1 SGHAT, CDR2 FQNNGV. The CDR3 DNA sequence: TGTGCCAGCAGCTCCGGACCTTATGGCTACACCTTC. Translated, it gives CASSSGPYGYTF.

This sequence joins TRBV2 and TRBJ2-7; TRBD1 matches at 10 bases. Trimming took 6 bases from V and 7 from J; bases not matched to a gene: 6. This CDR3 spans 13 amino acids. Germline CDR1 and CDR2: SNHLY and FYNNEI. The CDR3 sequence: CASRRDRGGEQYF. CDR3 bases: TGTGCCAGCAGAAGGGACAGGGGCGGAGAGCAGTACTTC.

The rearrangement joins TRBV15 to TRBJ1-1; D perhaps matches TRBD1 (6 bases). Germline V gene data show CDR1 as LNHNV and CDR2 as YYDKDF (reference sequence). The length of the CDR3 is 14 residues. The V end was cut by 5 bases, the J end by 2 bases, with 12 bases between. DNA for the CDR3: TGTGCCACCAGCTTGACAGGACGTAACACTGAAGCTTTCTTT. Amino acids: CATSLTGRNTEAFF.

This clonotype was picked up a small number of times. The chain's CDR3 is CASTPGQPLSDEQYF. For the CDR3, the DNA is TGCGCCAGCACTCCGGGACAGCCCCTCTCTGATGAGCAGTACTTC. This chain joins TRBV5-1 and TRBJ2-7; 7 bases map to TRBD1. Germline V gene data show CDR1 as SGHRS and CDR2 as YFSETQ. The CDR3 is 15 residues long. V trimming: 6 bases; J trimming: 7 bases; junction bases outside the gene matches: 16.